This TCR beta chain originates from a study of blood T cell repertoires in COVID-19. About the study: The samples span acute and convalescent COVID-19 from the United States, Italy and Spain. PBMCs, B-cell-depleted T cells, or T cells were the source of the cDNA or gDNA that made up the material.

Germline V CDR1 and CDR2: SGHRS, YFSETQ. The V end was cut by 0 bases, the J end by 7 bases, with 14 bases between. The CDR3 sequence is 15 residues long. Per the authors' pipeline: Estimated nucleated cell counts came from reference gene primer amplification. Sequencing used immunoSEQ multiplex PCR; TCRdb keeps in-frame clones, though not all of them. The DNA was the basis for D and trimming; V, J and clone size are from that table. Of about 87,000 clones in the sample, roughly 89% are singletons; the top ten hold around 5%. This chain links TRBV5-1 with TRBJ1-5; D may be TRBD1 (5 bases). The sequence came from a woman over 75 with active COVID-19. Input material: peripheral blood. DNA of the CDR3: TGCGCCAGCAGCTTGGCCGACGGGGGAGGACAGCCCCAGCATTTT. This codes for CASSLADGGGQPQHF.